This TCR beta chain was captured by sequencing in a study of blood T cell repertoires in COVID-19. V was shortened by 0 bases and J by 0 bases, with 9 bases between the two germline ends. CDR1 and CDR2 (germline): SEHNR, FQNEAQ (reference sequence). CDR3 length: 16 residues. Repertoires were generated with immunoSEQ multiplex PCR, while TCRdb's copy carries only in-frame clones and drops some. Of 90,000 to 150,000 clones in the sample, about 84% were seen once. The sequenced material came from peripheral blood. This rearrangement joins TRBV7-9 to TRBJ2-1, with D uncertain. The sequence was collected from a man between 60 and 70 years old with acute or convalescent COVID-19. CDR3 in DNA: TGTGCCAGCAGCTTAGCGGGCTTAAGCTCCTACAATGAGCAGTTCTTC. This translates into CASSLAGLSSYNEQFF. Drawing the rest from reference TRBV7-9 and TRBJ2-1, the complete variable domain is DTGVSQNPRHKITKRGQNVTFRCDPISEHNRLYWYRQTLGQGPEFLTYFQNEAQLEKSRLLSDRFSAERPKGSFSTLEIQRTEQGDSAMYLCASSLAGLSSYNEQFFGPGTRLTVL.